The present TCR beta chain was sequenced within a study of blood T cell repertoires in COVID-19. Overall study context: COVID-19 samples, acute and convalescent, were from the United States, Italy and Spain. In each case, the material was cDNA or gDNA derived from T cells, B-cell-depleted T cells, or PBMCs.

Germline V lookup: CDR1 SGHRS, CDR2 YFSETQ. Trimming took off 3 bases at V and 6 bases at J, with 11 bases between the two ends. CDR3 length: 13 amino acids. In the source study's methods: Counts of nucleated cells, estimated from reference gene primer amplification, were obtained. The data were produced by immunoSEQ multiplex PCR, yet TCRdb's version contains in-frame clones alone and is incomplete. That table supplies the V and J calls and clone size; D and trimming were determined from the DNA. This sample has roughly 280,000 clones, with 70% to 90% found just once. Sequencing input: peripheral blood. The gene calls are TRBV5-1 and TRBJ2-3; D possibly corresponds to TRBD1 (6 bases). The sequence was collected from a man between 18 and 35 years old with active or convalescent COVID-19. CDR3 region: CASSSNRGDTQYF. The CDR3 DNA reads TGCGCCAGCAGCTCTAATAGGGGGGATACGCAGTATTTT. The variable domain in full, with the rest retrieved from reference TRBV5-1 and TRBJ2-3, is KAGVTQTPRYLIKTRGQQVTLSCSPISGHRSVSWYQQTPGQGLQFLFEYFSETQRNKGNFPGRFSGRQFSNSRSEMNVSTLELGDSALYLCASSSNRGDTQYFGPGTRLTVL.